The following is a T cell receptor beta chain sequence with its context. Its antigen is as yet unknown. The data derive from a study of brain T cells in children with intractable seizures. Study-level points and caveats: Pre-surgery blood may have been undersampled, hiding some clones.

Surgery cases with the highest brain T cell transcript signatures were chosen for sequencing. Before surgery, patients took at least one anti-epileptic drug. Between the trimmed V and J ends, which lost 6 bases and 0 bases, there was a span of 8 bases. Per the germline V gene, CDR1 is SQVTM and CDR2 is ANQGSEA. This CDR3 region has 13 residues. Profiled with immunoSEQ multiplex PCR; TCRdb holds only in-frame clones, not every one. The sample includes 65,000 to 85,000 clones, roughly 91% of them seen just once. The chain combines TRBV29-1 with TRBJ2-2; D ambiguous. The sample in question was peripheral blood, obtained at surgery. This receptor was identified in a boy under two years old with tuberous sclerosis and intractable seizures. CDR3 coding DNA: TGCAGCGTGGAGCGATCGAACACCGGGGAGCTGTTTTTT. It specifies CSVERSNTGELFF.